Detailed here is one TCR beta chain. Its antigen remains unidentified. These data come from a study of T cell responses to AZD1222 COVID-19 vaccine. The study, taken as a whole, reports: Repertoire sampling was restricted to post-peak T cell response timepoints. In a largely white British group with more females than males, clonal diversity was possibly underestimated.

Here immunoSEQ multiplex PCR was the method, and the copy in TCRdb shows in-frame clones only, minus some. The sample has some 120,000 clones, roughly four fifths seen once. The specimen was peripheral blood, collected on day 0 of AZD1222 vaccination. The TCR was taken from an adult in good health.

The chain's CDR3 is CASTIDRGTYEQYF. The CDR3 DNA reads as TGTGCCAGCACCATAGACAGGGGGACCTACGAGCAGTACTTC. The chain employs TRBV6-5 and TRBJ2-7; 9 bases match TRBD1. Losses at the gene ends were 7 bases for V and 2 bases for J; bases not matched to a gene: 6. CDR3 length: 14 residues. The germline CDR1 and CDR2 sequences are MNHEY and SVGAGI.